The present T cell receptor beta chain was sequenced within a study of human T cells and chemical hapten exposure. Study summary: Weekly scalp doses of diphenylcyclopropenone were given to patients during the roughly 25-week study. Regarding the study as a whole: Expanded TCRs showed more large CDR3 clusters than pre-sensitization or healthy control sets.

In regard to this clonotype: Its antigen is undetermined.

TCRdb passed the RACE reads through MiXCR, listing each CDR3 protein once. Among around 160,000 distinct CDR3 sequences, 13% to 15% were seen once, and the ten largest hold 1.7%. V gave up 5 bases and J gave up 1 base; unmatched junction bases: 3. The CDR3 is 14 residues long. CDR1 is ENHRY, CDR2 SYGVKD, per germline. Time point indicated: patch test 1, 2 weeks after DPC sensitization. The sample's treatment: therapeutic diphenylcyclopropenone sensitization with weekly scalp DPC. At patch-test visits, sampling came before the patch test. The V call is TRBV10-3, the J call TRBJ1-1; 8 positions agree with TRBD1. This clonotype was sampled from a woman between 25 and 40 years old with alopecia areata. Some clones in this sample may be carry-over from other donors' samples. The material was whole blood, obtained in connection with sensitization to the hapten diphenylcyclopropenone (DPC). CDR3 DNA sequence: TGTGCCATCAGTAGACAGGGGCGGAACACTGAAGCTTTCTTT. Protein sequence: CAISRQGRNTEAFF.